These 2 T cell receptor beta chains came from one sample sequenced in a study of blood T cells in healthy people across ages. It was with a sample-barcoded 5' primer and a J-beta primer mix that a second PCR of about 6 to 12 cycles was run. Via MiXCR, TCRdb re-called the 5' RACE reads, giving one row per CDR3 protein. The sample has about 1,400,000 distinct CDR3 sequences; approximately 40% are singletons. The sequencing input was blood. All receptors come from a woman aged 18-29 years in good health.

This clonotype was recorded a few times. The J gene is TRBJ2-7, the V gene TRBV28, with 11 bases identical to TRBD1. Germline CDR1 MDHEN, CDR2 SYDVKM. Losses at the gene ends were 5 bases for V and 3 bases for J; bases not matched to a gene: 6. The CDR3 is made up of 15 amino acids. The CDR3 here is CASSPGTGGRYEQYF. The CDR3 nucleotides are TGTGCCAGCAGTCCAGGGACAGGGGGACGCTACGAGCAGTACTTC.

In this sample, this clonotype turned up a few times. V and J are TRBV6-5 and TRBJ2-6; tentatively, D is TRBD1 or TRBD2 (6 bases each). Trimming took 2 bases from V and 2 from J, leaving 10 bases between them. The CDR3 covers 16 residues. CDR1 MNHEY and CDR2 SVGAGI come from the germline V gene. CDR3 bases: TGTGCCAGCAGTTACCTCCGGGGGCCTGGGGCCAACGTCCTGACTTTC. Its protein product is CASSYLRGPGANVLTF.